A single T cell receptor (beta chain) is shown here with its context. This sample was taken from a study of preoperative IRX-2 immunotherapy in early breast cancer. Profiling relied on immunoSEQ multiplex PCR, and the TCRdb table lists in-frame clones only, not all of them. This sample carries under 35,000 clones, 70% to 85% of them seen once, and the ten largest clones take about 3.2%. The treatment denotes: preoperative locoregional IRX-2 cytokine immunotherapy. Preoperative locoregional IRX-2 cytokine immunotherapy was tested in the phase Ib source study. Germline-derived CDR1 and CDR2 are MNHGY and SAAAGT. The CDR3 consists of 14 residues. Deletions cut 2 bases from V and 6 bases from J, with 10 bases between.

This material was acquired from a patient treated with IRX-2 immunotherapy. The chain has TRBV6-8 and TRBJ2-2; a possible D gene is TRBD1 (5 bases). This TCR was sampled from a human donor with breast cancer. The CDR3 DNA follows: TGTGCCAGCAGTTACCAAGCAGGGCCCGGGGAGCTGTTTTTT. Its translation: CASSYQAGPGELFF.